These 28 T cell receptor beta chains were all obtained from the same sample, sequenced in a study of neurological immune-mediated disorders. TCRdb reprocessed the 5' RACE reads via MiXCR and lists one record per CDR3 protein. The sample includes about 35,000 distinct CDR3 sequences, 3% to 4% seen only once; the top ten take approximately 2.2%. Sequenced sample: PBMCs. Receptors originate from a young man with multiple sclerosis.

This clonotype was counted many times. The rearrangement links TRBV24-1 to TRBJ2-5; 7 bases agree with TRBD1. Germline CDR1 and CDR2: KGHDR and SFDVKD. CDR3 length: 16 residues. V lost 4 bases, J lost 5 bases, and 12 bases stayed unmatched. CDR3 DNA: TGTGCCACCAGTGACCTAGGACAGGCCTTGGGGGAGACCCAGTACTTC. Amino acid sequence: CATSDLGQALGETQYF.

Many counts were recorded for this clonotype. V is TRBV5-1 and J is TRBJ2-7, with TRBD2 as a possible D gene (6 bases). V dropped 4 bases and J dropped 3 bases, with 11 bases sitting between them. The CDR3 runs 13 residues. From germline, CDR1 is SGHRS and CDR2 YFSETQ. The CDR3 spells CASSPAEGYEQYF. As DNA, the CDR3 is TGCGCCAGCAGCCCGGCGGAGGGCTACGAGCAGTACTTC.

This clonotype was seen repeatedly, ten times or more. The CDR3 DNA reads TGTGCCAGCACCGATTGGGACAGGGAAGCTTTCTTT. The encoded protein is CASTDWDREAFF. The chain carries TRBV7-9 and TRBJ1-1, with 8 bases identical to TRBD1. J lost 8 bases, V lost 7 bases, and 6 bases had no gene match. CDR3 length equals 12 residues. Germline values: CDR1 SEHNR, CDR2 FQNEAQ (reference sequence).

This clonotype has at least ten counts. The V gene is TRBV11-2, the J gene TRBJ2-3; unclear D gene. This CDR3 is built from 14 residues. Trimming cost V 5 bases and J 6 bases, with 15 bases left between them. Germline assignment: CDR1 SGHAT and CDR2 FQNNGV. CDR3 sequence: CASSRTTGPDTQYF. The CDR3 region has the DNA TGTGCCAGCAGCCGAACCACCGGGCCCGATACGCAGTATTTT.

This clonotype has ten or more counts. The chain employs TRBV4-1 and TRBJ1-1; D perhaps matches TRBD1 (5 bases). The germline V gene has CDR1 MGHRA and CDR2 YSYEKL. The CDR3 runs 16 residues. Between the trimmed V and J ends, which lost 5 bases and 2 bases, there was a span of 18 bases. The DNA for the CDR3 is TGCGCCAGCAGCTTCCAGGAGGCAGGGAGAAACACTGAAGCTTTCTTT. This encodes CASSFQEAGRNTEAFF.

The J gene is TRBJ1-4, the V gene TRBV27, with D perhaps matching TRBD1 (6 bases). The CDR3 totals 15 residues. Trimming stripped 2 bases from V and 8 bases from J, with 15 bases between. CDR1 and CDR2 from the germline V gene are MNHEY and SMNVEV (reference sequence). CDR3 sequence reads: CASSLTGIGTEKLFF. The CDR3 DNA is TGTGCCAGCAGTTTAACAGGGATTGGAACCGAAAAACTGTTTTTT.

This clonotype was observed a handful of times. The CDR3 loop reads CASSPGGFNYGYTF. CDR3 sequence (DNA): TGTGCCAGCAGCCCCGGAGGATTTAACTATGGCTACACCTTC. The chain recombines TRBV7-2 with TRBJ1-2; no reliable D call. Germline CDR1 is SGHTA and CDR2 is FQGNSA. V shed 5 bases and J shed 1 base, with 11 bases lying between them. CDR3 length: 14 amino acids.

This clonotype was seen at least ten times. The CDR3 DNA is TGCAGCGTTTCACAGGACGGGGGAATGAACACTGAAGCTTTCTTT. Amino acids: CSVSQDGGMNTEAFF. V usage is TRBV29-1 and J usage is TRBJ1-1; a possible D gene is TRBD1 (5 bases). The germline V and J ends were trimmed by 5 bases and 0 bases, with 16 bases remaining between them. The CDR3 is 15 residues long. CDR1 is SQVTM, CDR2 ANQGSEA, per germline. Full variable domain (rest looked up from reference TRBV29-1 and TRBJ1-1): SAVISQKPSRDICQRGTSLTIQCQVDSQVTMMFWYRQQPGQSLTLIATANQGSEATYESGFVIDKFPISRPNLTFSTLTVSNMSPEDSSIYLCSVSQDGGMNTEAFFGQGTRLTVV.

This clonotype has a count of ten or more. Here the CDR3 reads CASSLVPGKLFF. CDR3 coding DNA: TGCGCCAGCAGCTTGGTTCCCGGGAAACTGTTTTTT. This chain uses TRBV5-1 with TRBJ1-4; D unclear. Trimming removed 0 bases at V and 11 bases at J, with 8 bases between. The V gene's germline CDR1 is SGHRS and CDR2 YFSETQ. This CDR3 is 12 amino acids long.

This clonotype was detected ten times or more. Its ends do not fully match the called genes, so a read error is possible. The chain combines TRBV24-1 with TRBJ1-5; tentative D call: TRBD1 (5 bases). This CDR3 comprises 13 residues. Germline CDR1 KGHDR, CDR2 SFDVKD. CDR3 amino acids: CATGGYSNQPQNF. The CDR3 DNA sequence: TGTGCCACCGGGGGGTATAGCAATCAGCCCCAGAATTTT.

This clonotype was seen at least ten times. This chain joins TRBV6-6 and TRBJ2-7; tentatively, D is TRBD1 (5 bases). Germline-derived CDR1 and CDR2 are MNHNY and SVGAGI (reference sequence). The CDR3 runs 15 residues. V lost 5 bases to trimming and J lost 5 bases, with 19 bases between them. CDR3 amino acids: CASSAPSQESDEQYF. The DNA of the CDR3 is TGTGCCAGCAGTGCCCCATCACAGGAATCGGACGAGCAGTACTTC.

This clonotype was seen ten or more times. One end of the junction varies from germline; a read error may be responsible. The CDR3 nucleotides read TGTGCCAGCACCTTACAGGGGAATGAGCAGTTCTTC. Encoded protein: CASTLQGNEQFF. V gene TRBV7-2 combines with J gene TRBJ2-1, with 7 bases fitting TRBD1. The CDR3 extends over 12 amino acids. The germline V gene encodes CDR1 SGHTA and CDR2 FQGNSA.

This clonotype came up many times. The chain combines TRBV5-1 with TRBJ2-2; no clear D. Trimming cost V 4 bases and J 6 bases, with 7 bases left between them. Germline V gene lookup returns CDR1 SGHRS and CDR2 YFSETQ. The CDR3 runs to 12 residues. CDR3 DNA sequence: TGCGCCAGCAGCGGCGGAGCCGGGGAGCTGTTTTTT. It encodes CASSGGAGELFF.

In its sample, this clonotype was seen many times. V and J are TRBV20-1 and TRBJ2-3, with 12 bases aligning to TRBD2. The length of the CDR3 is 17 residues. From germline, CDR1 is DFQATT and CDR2 SNEGSKA (reference sequence). Trimming removed 4 bases from V and 4 bases from J; junction bases left unmatched: 12. This CDR3 reads CSAIRLAGARGADTQYF. The CDR3 bases are TGCAGTGCTATCAGACTAGCGGGGGCACGCGGTGCAGATACGCAGTATTTT.

Many counts were recorded for this clonotype. The gene calls are TRBV18 and TRBJ1-1; weak D call: TRBD1 (5 bases). V lost 3 bases to trimming and J lost 5 bases, with 13 bases between them. Germline CDR1 KGHSH, CDR2 LQKENI. The length of the CDR3 is 14 residues. This CDR3 is CASSPYGRGTEAFF. CDR3 nucleotide sequence: TGTGCCAGCTCACCCTACGGGAGGGGAACTGAAGCTTTCTTT.

This clonotype has at least ten counts. The genes are TRBV6-5 and TRBJ1-2, with D perhaps TRBD1 (5 bases). CDR1 and CDR2 from the germline V gene are MNHEY and SVGAGI. This CDR3 contains 12 residues. V was trimmed by 2 bases and J by 8 bases, leaving 9 bases between them. The CDR3 bases are TGTGCCAGCAGTTACCGGGGGGAAGGCTACACCTTC. This sequence encodes CASSYRGEGYTF.

This clonotype appeared many times. This sequence joins TRBV5-1 and TRBJ2-3, with D unclear. CDR1 SGHRS and CDR2 YFSETQ come from the germline V gene. This CDR3 has 11 amino acids. V gave up 3 bases and J gave up 5 bases, with 4 bases separating them. The CDR3 region is CASSWGDTQYF. The CDR3 region has the DNA TGCGCCAGCAGCTGGGGAGATACGCAGTATTTT.

This clonotype was picked up many times. V usage is TRBV7-9 and J usage is TRBJ2-2; the D gene is possibly TRBD2 (5 bases). The germline V gene has CDR1 SEHNR and CDR2 FQNEAQ (reference sequence). The CDR3 loop spans 13 amino acids. The V and J ends lost 9 bases and 3 bases respectively, with 11 bases between them. The CDR3 DNA is TGTGCCAGGATGACGGAGGACACCGGGGAGCTGTTTTTT. It encodes CARMTEDTGELFF.

This clonotype was found many times. The CDR3 spells CASSLGGVGANVLTF. The DNA for the CDR3 is TGTGCCAGCAGCTTAGGGGGGGTAGGGGCCAACGTCCTGACTTTC. The rearrangement links TRBV11-3 to TRBJ2-6, with a possible D match to TRBD2 (6 bases). Germline V gene data show CDR1 as SGHNT and CDR2 as YENEEA. CDR3 size: 15 residues. V was pared by 1 base and J by 4 bases, with 8 bases between.

This clonotype was detected ten times or more. This chain uses TRBV7-3 with TRBJ2-7, with 12 bases identical to TRBD1. Germline V gene data show CDR1 as SGHTA and CDR2 as FQGTGA. J was trimmed by 0 bases and V by 3 bases; bases with no gene match: 6. The CDR3 extends over 17 amino acids. As DNA, the CDR3 is TGTGCCAGCAGCTTCGGGACAGGGGGCTTTAGCTCCTACGAGCAGTACTTC. Its protein is CASSFGTGGFSSYEQYF.

Ten or more counts support this clonotype. The genes are TRBV27 and TRBJ1-2; D gene unclear. Germline V gives CDR1 MNHEY, CDR2 SMNVEV (reference sequence). Trimming took 3 bases from V and 1 from J, leaving 12 bases between them. This CDR3 spans 15 amino acids. CDR3 sequence (DNA): TGTGCCAGCAGTTTCCGGCAGGAGCATAACTATGGCTACACCTTC. It is translated as CASSFRQEHNYGYTF.

This clonotype was recorded at least ten times. The genes are TRBV7-3 and TRBJ1-2; D gene uncertain. This CDR3 spans 13 amino acids. Trimming stripped 3 bases from V and 3 bases from J, with 8 bases between. Germline lookup yields CDR1 SGHTA and CDR2 FQGTGA. CDR3 in amino acids: CASSFRIDYGYTF. CDR3 nucleotide sequence: TGTGCCAGCAGCTTTCGTATAGACTATGGCTACACCTTC.

This clonotype was seen many times. This chain links TRBV6-2 or TRBV6-3 with TRBJ2-2; D remains unclear. This CDR3 has 14 amino acids. V lost 6 bases and J lost 3, with 11 bases in between. In germline, CDR1 is MNHEY, CDR2 SVGEGT. This chain's CDR3 is CASRRGGDTGELFF. CDR3 nucleotides: TGTGCCAGCAGGAGAGGTGGCGACACCGGGGAGCTGTTTTTT.

This clonotype has at least ten counts. The chain joins TRBV5-1 to TRBJ2-3; 8 bases agree with TRBD2. This CDR3 has 14 residues. CDR1 SGHRS and CDR2 YFSETQ come from the germline V gene. V lost 2 bases and J lost 2; bases outside the gene matches: 1. The CDR3: CASSFGGDTDTQYF. The CDR3 bases are TGCGCCAGCAGCTTCGGGGGGGACACAGATACGCAGTATTTT.

This clonotype showed up many times. This chain joins TRBV4-3 and TRBJ1-1; a weak D match, TRBD1 (6 bases). From germline, CDR1 is LGHNA and CDR2 YSLEER. The CDR3 extends over 16 amino acids. Trimming left V 0 bases short and J 0 bases short, with 11 bases between. The CDR3 sequence is CASSQETAGVNTEAFF. The DNA for the CDR3 is TGCGCCAGCAGCCAAGAAACGGCAGGGGTGAACACTGAAGCTTTCTTT.

The chain is built from TRBV3-1 and TRBJ1-1; D uncertain. The CDR3 is 13 amino acids. V lost 0 bases, J lost 1 base, and 3 bases lay in between. The V gene's germline CDR1 is LGHDT and CDR2 YNNKEL (reference sequence). CDR3 coding DNA: TGTGCCAGCAGCCAAGAATGGAACACTGAAGCTTTCTTT. Translation gives CASSQEWNTEAFF.

The rearrangement links TRBV7-6 to TRBJ2-7; TRBD1 matches 8 bases. V dropped 5 bases and J dropped 3; count of bases not matched to a gene: 9. The length of the CDR3 is 15 residues. Germline V lookup: CDR1 SGHVS, CDR2 FNYEAQ. CDR3 protein: CASSPRGQGYYEQYF. The DNA for the CDR3 is TGTGCCAGCAGCCCCCGAGGACAGGGTTACTACGAGCAGTACTTC.

A word on this clonotype: A much larger clone differs by one base, so this may be a read error. The chain employs TRBV18 and TRBJ2-1, with 7 bases that match TRBD1. The germline V gene has CDR1 KGHSH and CDR2 LQKENI. The V and J ends lost 3 bases and 8 bases, in that order; junction bases with no gene match: 7. The length of the CDR3 is 14 residues. CDR3 protein: CASSPRGTGDEQFF. CDR3 coding DNA: TGTGCCAGCTCACCCAGGGGAACAGGGGATGAGCAGTTCTTC.